These T cell receptor beta chains were read from a single sample in a study of OX40 agonist ivuxolimab in advanced cancers. Data came from immunoSEQ multiplex PCR; TCRdb stores just in-frame clones and leaves some out. The sample has over 55,000 clones, 80% to 95% seen once. The sample here was CD4+ or CD8+ T cells sorted from blood, taken in a trial of the OX40 agonist ivuxolimab. The receptors derive from an adult with an advanced solid tumor such as melanoma, head and neck, liver or kidney cancer. The CDR3 runs from the conserved cysteine through the conserved F or W. A D gene is named only where the DNA matches it firmly. Size tells how often a clone was seen (once, few, many) or the class of an expanded clone, and some rows leave it out.

J gene: TRBJ2-7; D gene: TRBD2; V gene: TRBV7-2; clone size: NA; CDR3 protein: CASSFGMAGGHYEQYF; CDR3 DNA: TGTGCCAGCAGCTTTGGAATGGCGGGGGGGCACTACGAGCAGTACTTC
J gene: TRBJ2-1; D gene: NA; V gene: TRBV27; clone size: NA; CDR3 protein: CASSPQGAEQFF; CDR3 DNA: TGTGCCAGCAGCCCCCAGGGCGCTGAGCAGTTCTTC
J gene: TRBJ2-3; D gene: NA; V gene: TRBV5-1; clone size: NA; CDR3 protein: CASSPGHDTDTQYF; CDR3 DNA: TGCGCCAGCAGCCCAGGACACGACACAGATACGCAGTATTTT
J gene: TRBJ1-5; D gene: NA; V gene: TRBV18; clone size: once; CDR3 protein: CASSPSESSQPQHF; CDR3 DNA: TGTGCCAGCTCACCATCCGAGTCCAGCCAGCCCCAGCATTTT
J gene: TRBJ2-3; D gene: TRBD1; V gene: TRBV28; clone size: NA; CDR3 protein: CASSSGTVKKYF; CDR3 DNA: TGTGCCAGCAGTTCGGGGACAGTGAAGAAGTATTTT
J gene: TRBJ2-2; D gene: NA; V gene: TRBV7-9; clone size: NA; CDR3 protein: CASSPIYTGELFF; CDR3 DNA: TGTGCCAGCAGCCCTATTTATACCGGGGAGCTGTTTTTT
J gene: TRBJ2-4; D gene: NA; V gene: TRBV18; clone size: NA; CDR3 protein: CASSPLTGPLNIQYF; CDR3 DNA: TGTGCCAGCTCACCACTTACCGGACCCCTTAACATTCAGTACTTC
J gene: TRBJ2-1; D gene: NA; V gene: TRBV25-1; clone size: NA; CDR3 protein: CASSELGHYNEQFF; CDR3 DNA: TGTGCCAGCAGTGAATTGGGGCACTACAATGAGCAGTTCTTC
J gene: TRBJ2-1; D gene: TRBD2; V gene: TRBV6-5; clone size: NA; CDR3 protein: CASSSAGESNEQFF; CDR3 DNA: TGTGCCAGCAGTTCAGCGGGGGAATCAAATGAGCAGTTCTTC
J gene: TRBJ2-5; D gene: NA; V gene: TRBV29-1; clone size: NA; CDR3 protein: CSVPGPPTRMETQYF; CDR3 DNA: TGCAGCGTGCCGGGACCTCCAACGAGAATGGAGACCCAGTACTTC
J gene: TRBJ2-5; D gene: TRBD1; V gene: TRBV6-5; clone size: NA; CDR3 protein: CASSGRGRGETQYF; CDR3 DNA: TGTGCCAGCAGTGGCAGGGGGCGCGGGGAGACCCAGTACTTC
J gene: TRBJ2-7; D gene: NA; V gene: TRBV18; clone size: NA; CDR3 protein: CASSPDPSGEQYF; CDR3 DNA: TGTGCCAGCTCCCCGGATCCTAGTGGCGAGCAGTACTTC
J gene: TRBJ1-2; D gene: NA; V gene: TRBV6-1; clone size: NA; CDR3 protein: CASSEGLSYGYTF; CDR3 DNA: TGTGCCAGCAGTGAAGGGTTATCCTATGGCTACACCTTC
J gene: TRBJ2-7; D gene: TRBD2; V gene: TRBV2; clone size: NA; CDR3 protein: CASRTSEGGEQYF; CDR3 DNA: TGTGCCAGCAGGACTAGCGAGGGTGGAGAGCAGTACTTC
J gene: TRBJ2-3; D gene: TRBD2; V gene: TRBV2; clone size: NA; CDR3 protein: CATTRERGSDTQYF; CDR3 DNA: TGTGCCACCACCAGGGAGCGGGGGTCGGATACGCAGTATTTT
J gene: TRBJ2-2; D gene: NA; V gene: TRBV7-9; clone size: NA; CDR3 protein: CASSPGTGELFF; CDR3 DNA: TGTGCCAGCAGCCCCGGGACCGGGGAGCTGTTTTTT
J gene: TRBJ2-5; D gene: TRBD2; V gene: TRBV2; clone size: NA; CDR3 protein: CASGGRAGQETQYF; CDR3 DNA: TGTGCCTCAGGCGGGAGGGCCGGCCAAGAGACCCAGTACTTC
J gene: TRBJ2-7; D gene: NA; V gene: TRBV6-1; clone size: NA; CDR3 protein: CASSEEQSRIPYEQYF; CDR3 DNA: TGTGCCAGCAGTGAAGAGCAGTCCAGGATACCCTACGAGCAGTACTTC
J gene: TRBJ2-5; D gene: TRBD2; V gene: TRBV5-4; clone size: NA; CDR3 protein: CASTQEWEGETQYF; CDR3 DNA: TGTGCCAGCACTCAGGAGTGGGAGGGGGAGACCCAGTACTTC